The clone carrying this T cell receptor (beta chain) was recorded a few times. V was pared by 2 bases and J by 4 bases, with 12 bases between. Per germline, CDR1 PRHDT and CDR2 FYEKMQ (reference sequence). This CDR3 has 14 amino acids. The data belong to a study of blood T cell repertoires in COVID-19. Background on the study: COVID-19 samples collected from the United States, Italy and Spain covered acute and convalescent phases. The cDNA or gDNA used as material had been derived from T cells, B-cell-depleted T cells, or PBMCs.

The authors' processing: Reference gene primers were amplified, and this amplification served to estimate nucleated cell counts. The assay was immunoSEQ multiplex PCR, and TCRdb's table has in-frame clones only and misses some. For V, J and clone size, that table is used; D and trimming come from the DNA. The sample yields about 230,000 clones, approximately 90% seen once. The sequence derives from a woman younger than 30 who had recovered from COVID-19. The V gene is TRBV13, the J gene TRBJ2-7; tentative D call: TRBD1 (5 bases). Sequencing used peripheral blood. In DNA, the CDR3 is TGTGCCAGCAGCTTACTAGGGGATTTATACGAGCAGTACTTC. It translates to CASSLLGDLYEQYF.